These T cell receptor beta chains were read from a single sample in a study of blood T cells in healthy people across ages. One entry per CDR3 protein, called by TCRdb with MiXCR from the 5' RACE reads. The table lists about 700,000 distinct CDR3 sequences, about 30% of them singletons, with 15% in the top ten. Sequenced material: blood. The source is a woman of 80 years or more in good health. The CDR3 runs from the conserved cysteine through the conserved F or W. A D gene is named only where the DNA matches it firmly. A row's size may be missing; if present it is once, few, many or a size class.

clone_size: many; j_call: TRBJ2-1; d_call: TRBD2; v_call: TRBV12-3/TRBV12-4; cdr3_nt: TGTGCCAGCAGCATTAGCGGGGGGGCTAACAATGAGCAGTTCTTC; cdr3_aa: CASSISGGANNEQFF
clone_size: many; j_call: TRBJ2-1; d_call: NA; v_call: TRBV30; cdr3_nt: TGTGCCTGGAGTGCCGCACCCAGGGGGGATGAGCAGTTCTTC; cdr3_aa: CAWSAAPRGDEQFF
clone_size: many; j_call: TRBJ2-3; d_call: NA; v_call: TRBV7-9; cdr3_nt: TGTGCCATCCGGGACAAGGAGGGGCAGTATTTT; cdr3_aa: CAIRDKEGQYF
clone_size: many; j_call: TRBJ2-3; d_call: TRBD1; v_call: TRBV20-1; cdr3_nt: TGCAGTGGACAGGGGACAGATACGCAGTATTTT; cdr3_aa: CSGQGTDTQYF
clone_size: few; j_call: TRBJ1-2; d_call: NA; v_call: TRBV28; cdr3_nt: TGTGCCAGCAGTTTCCCAGGGGAGGGCTACACCTTC; cdr3_aa: CASSFPGEGYTF
clone_size: many; j_call: TRBJ2-1; d_call: NA; v_call: TRBV20-1; cdr3_nt: TGCAGTGCTAGTCCCTTGGGGGGCACGAAAGGTTTTCAGCAGTTCTTC; cdr3_aa: CSASPLGGTKGFQQFF
clone_size: NA; j_call: TRBJ2-7; d_call: NA; v_call: TRBV20-1; cdr3_nt: TGCAGTGCTAAACGAGAGAACTACGAGCAGTACTTC; cdr3_aa: CSAKRENYEQYF
clone_size: NA; j_call: TRBJ2-7; d_call: TRBD2; v_call: TRBV7-9; cdr3_nt: TGTGCCAGCAGCCCTGGGACTAGCGGAACCTACGAGCAGTACTTC; cdr3_aa: CASSPGTSGTYEQYF
clone_size: NA; j_call: TRBJ1-3; d_call: NA; v_call: TRBV12-3/TRBV12-4; cdr3_nt: TGTGCCAGCAGTAGAACAGGGTTCGGAAACACCATATATTTT; cdr3_aa: CASSRTGFGNTIYF
clone_size: NA; j_call: TRBJ1-6; d_call: NA; v_call: TRBV2; cdr3_nt: TGTGCCGGCAGCGCCTTGGATAATAATTCACCCCTCCACTTT; cdr3_aa: CAGSALDNNSPLHF
clone_size: many; j_call: TRBJ1-2; d_call: NA; v_call: TRBV6-5; cdr3_nt: TGTGCCAGCGGGGATAACTATGGCTACACCTTC; cdr3_aa: CASGDNYGYTF
clone_size: many; j_call: TRBJ2-7; d_call: TRBD2; v_call: TRBV12-3/TRBV12-4; cdr3_nt: TGTGCCAGCAGTAGGACTAGCGGCAGCTCCTACGAGCAGTACTTC; cdr3_aa: CASSRTSGSSYEQYF
clone_size: many; j_call: TRBJ2-1; d_call: NA; v_call: TRBV12-3/TRBV12-4; cdr3_nt: TGTGCCAGCAGTTTGGACCCTGAGGGATTCAATGAGCAGTTCTTC; cdr3_aa: CASSLDPEGFNEQFF
clone_size: many; j_call: TRBJ2-7; d_call: NA; v_call: TRBV20-1; cdr3_nt: TGCAGTGCTAGAGATGCGCAAACCTACGAGCAGTACTTC; cdr3_aa: CSARDAQTYEQYF
clone_size: few; j_call: TRBJ2-6; d_call: NA; v_call: TRBV19; cdr3_nt: TGTGCCAGTAGGCGGGATCGCTCTGGGGCCAACGTCCTGACTTTC; cdr3_aa: CASRRDRSGANVLTF
clone_size: once; j_call: TRBJ1-6; d_call: NA; v_call: TRBV20-1; cdr3_nt: TGCGGTGCGATTCCGCGGGGGGCACAAGATAATTCGCCCCTCCACTTT; cdr3_aa: CGAIPRGAQDNSPLHF
clone_size: NA; j_call: TRBJ1-6; d_call: NA; v_call: TRBV28; cdr3_nt: TGTGCCAGCAGTTCAGGTAACAGGAGATATTTCCACTTT; cdr3_aa: CASSSGNRRYFHF
clone_size: NA; j_call: TRBJ2-7; d_call: TRBD2; v_call: TRBV29-1; cdr3_nt: TGCAGCGTTGGTTCCGGACTAGCGGGAGGCCTCTGGCCCTACGAGCAGTACTTC; cdr3_aa: CSVGSGLAGGLWPYEQYF
clone_size: many; j_call: TRBJ2-6; d_call: NA; v_call: TRBV5-1; cdr3_nt: TGCGCCAGCAGCTTGGGACCGGGGAGATCTGGGGCCAACGTCCTGACTTTC; cdr3_aa: CASSLGPGRSGANVLTF
clone_size: many; j_call: TRBJ1-5; d_call: NA; v_call: TRBV20-1; cdr3_nt: TGCAGTTCAACGCGACAAGGCAATCAGCCCCAGCATTTT; cdr3_aa: CSSTRQGNQPQHF
clone_size: NA; j_call: TRBJ2-3; d_call: TRBD1; v_call: TRBV29-1; cdr3_nt: TGCAGCGTCGTTGGACAGGACACAGATACGCAGTATTTT; cdr3_aa: CSVVGQDTDTQYF
clone_size: many; j_call: TRBJ2-1; d_call: NA; v_call: TRBV20-1; cdr3_nt: TGCAGTGCAACAGACCTAGCGAAGATTTACAATGAGCAGTTCTTC; cdr3_aa: CSATDLAKIYNEQFF
clone_size: NA; j_call: TRBJ1-5; d_call: NA; v_call: TRBV27; cdr3_nt: TGTGCCGGCAGGTTGGGACCGGGTCAGCCCCAGCATTTT; cdr3_aa: CAGRLGPGQPQHF
clone_size: many; j_call: TRBJ1-4; d_call: NA; v_call: TRBV30; cdr3_nt: TGTGCCTGGAGTGTATGGGCTCCTAATGAAAAACTGTTTTTT; cdr3_aa: CAWSVWAPNEKLFF
clone_size: NA; j_call: TRBJ1-2; d_call: NA; v_call: TRBV20-1; cdr3_nt: TGCAGTGCTAGAGTAGGGCAGGGCCGGGGCTACACCTTC; cdr3_aa: CSARVGQGRGYTF
clone_size: NA; j_call: TRBJ2-2; d_call: NA; v_call: TRBV6-5; cdr3_nt: TGTGCCAGCAGACGATCGAGGACCGGGGAGCTGTTTTTT; cdr3_aa: CASRRSRTGELFF
clone_size: once; j_call: TRBJ1-4; d_call: NA; v_call: TRBV3-1; cdr3_nt: TGTGCCAGCAGCCAATACCGTAGTCGGGAAAAACGGTTTTTT; cdr3_aa: CASSQYRSREKRFF
clone_size: NA; j_call: TRBJ2-3; d_call: NA; v_call: TRBV27; cdr3_nt: TGTGCCAGCAGTTTAGAACCTCCATTAAAGGGCGATACGCAGTATTTT; cdr3_aa: CASSLEPPLKGDTQYF
clone_size: NA; j_call: TRBJ2-5; d_call: NA; v_call: TRBV20-1; cdr3_nt: TGCAGTGCTAGGGCAAGACAGGGACTCCCTCAAGAGACCCAGTACTTC; cdr3_aa: CSARARQGLPQETQYF
clone_size: many; j_call: TRBJ1-2; d_call: NA; v_call: TRBV3-1; cdr3_nt: TGTGCCAGCAGCCAATGGAGGGACGGGGGTAACTATGGCTACACCTTC; cdr3_aa: CASSQWRDGGNYGYTF
clone_size: many; j_call: TRBJ2-3; d_call: TRBD2; v_call: TRBV2; cdr3_nt: TGTGCCACCTCTAGCGGGGGGGCAGTGTCAGATACGCAGTATTTT; cdr3_aa: CATSSGGAVSDTQYF
clone_size: many; j_call: TRBJ2-7; d_call: NA; v_call: TRBV9; cdr3_nt: TGTGCCAGCAGCGTCGCCCTCCGGACAGAGGGCTACGAGCAGTACTTC; cdr3_aa: CASSVALRTEGYEQYF
clone_size: many; j_call: TRBJ2-1; d_call: TRBD1; v_call: TRBV6-6; cdr3_nt: TGTGCCAGCAGTGTTAATGTTGGGACAGGGCCCCACAATGAGCAGTTCTTC; cdr3_aa: CASSVNVGTGPHNEQFF
clone_size: few; j_call: TRBJ2-1; d_call: TRBD2; v_call: TRBV5-4; cdr3_nt: TGTGCCAGCAGCAGGGGGAGGAGCGGGGGGAACAATGAGCGGTTCTTC; cdr3_aa: CASSRGRSGGNNERFF
clone_size: few; j_call: TRBJ1-2; d_call: TRBD1; v_call: TRBV20-1; cdr3_nt: TGCAGTGCCGGACACGGGACAGGACATGGCTACACCTTC; cdr3_aa: CSAGHGTGHGYTF
clone_size: many; j_call: TRBJ2-4; d_call: NA; v_call: TRBV7-2; cdr3_nt: TGTGCCAGCAGCCTCGATGCATCGAGTCAAAACATTCAGTACTTC; cdr3_aa: CASSLDASSQNIQYF
clone_size: few; j_call: TRBJ2-3; d_call: NA; v_call: TRBV20-1; cdr3_nt: TGCAGCTGGGGGGGGCCGTTGACTGGCACAGATACGCAGTATTTT; cdr3_aa: CSWGGPLTGTDTQYF
clone_size: NA; j_call: TRBJ2-7; d_call: NA; v_call: TRBV13; cdr3_nt: TGTGCCAGCAGCAGAACGGGACACGCCCTGGGCTACGAGCAGTACTTC; cdr3_aa: CASSRTGHALGYEQYF
clone_size: many; j_call: TRBJ2-5; d_call: NA; v_call: TRBV20-1; cdr3_nt: TGCAGTGCTGAAGGACAGCAAGAGACCCAGTACTTC; cdr3_aa: CSAEGQQETQYF
clone_size: NA; j_call: TRBJ2-3; d_call: NA; v_call: TRBV6-6; cdr3_nt: TGTGCCAGCAGTTACAGAGCGGGCGGGATCTTCCCAGATACGCAGTATTTT; cdr3_aa: CASSYRAGGIFPDTQYF
clone_size: few; j_call: TRBJ1-1; d_call: NA; v_call: TRBV5-1; cdr3_nt: TGCGCCAGCAGCCCTTTCAGACAGAACATGAACACTGAAGCTTTCTTT; cdr3_aa: CASSPFRQNMNTEAFF
clone_size: many; j_call: TRBJ2-5; d_call: NA; v_call: TRBV9; cdr3_nt: TGTGCCAGCAGCGTAGGAGGGGCAGTGGGGACCCAGTACTTC; cdr3_aa: CASSVGGAVGTQYF
clone_size: few; j_call: TRBJ1-6; d_call: NA; v_call: TRBV11-1; cdr3_nt: TGTGCCAGCAGCTTACAGGGATCCCCTTCACCCCTCCACTTT; cdr3_aa: CASSLQGSPSPLHF
clone_size: few; j_call: TRBJ2-7; d_call: NA; v_call: TRBV30; cdr3_nt: TGTGCCTGGAGTGTCGGGGATCGGTCCTACGAGCAGTACTTC; cdr3_aa: CAWSVGDRSYEQYF
clone_size: many; j_call: TRBJ2-4; d_call: NA; v_call: TRBV4-1; cdr3_nt: TGCGCCAGCAGCCAACGGGGGGCGGCCAAAAACATTCAGTACTTC; cdr3_aa: CASSQRGAAKNIQYF
clone_size: many; j_call: TRBJ2-7; d_call: TRBD1; v_call: TRBV12-3/TRBV12-4; cdr3_nt: TGTGCCAGCAGGGAGGGACAGGGCCTCTCCTACGAGCAGTACTTC; cdr3_aa: CASREGQGLSYEQYF
clone_size: many; j_call: TRBJ2-7; d_call: TRBD1; v_call: TRBV5-1; cdr3_nt: TGCGCCAGCAGCCGGGACAGGGGAGGCTACGAGCAGTACTTC; cdr3_aa: CASSRDRGGYEQYF
clone_size: NA; j_call: TRBJ1-6; d_call: NA; v_call: TRBV6-5; cdr3_nt: TGTGCCAGCAGTTACTCTGAGAGGGAACGCTATAATTCACCCCTCCACTTT; cdr3_aa: CASSYSERERYNSPLHF
clone_size: NA; j_call: TRBJ2-1; d_call: NA; v_call: TRBV7-3; cdr3_nt: TGTGCCAGCAGCTTGTTCATCGGAGGTGAGCAGTTCTTC; cdr3_aa: CASSLFIGGEQFF
clone_size: NA; j_call: TRBJ2-5; d_call: TRBD1; v_call: TRBV7-2; cdr3_nt: TGTGCCAGCAGTTCAAACCAACAGGGGCCGGGAGAGACCCAGTACTTC; cdr3_aa: CASSSNQQGPGETQYF
clone_size: few; j_call: TRBJ1-6; d_call: NA; v_call: TRBV3-1; cdr3_nt: TGTGCCAGCAGCCAGTTAGAGCCGGGCCCCTCCAGACCCTATAATTCACCCCTCCACTTT; cdr3_aa: CASSQLEPGPSRPYNSPLHF
clone_size: many; j_call: TRBJ2-7; d_call: TRBD1; v_call: TRBV11-2; cdr3_nt: TGTGCCAGCAGCTTAATAGCAGGGGGCTCACTGGACGAGCAGTACTTC; cdr3_aa: CASSLIAGGSLDEQYF
clone_size: NA; j_call: TRBJ2-7; d_call: NA; v_call: TRBV20-1; cdr3_nt: TGCAGTGTAGGAGGGCAGGCCTACGAGCAGTACTTC; cdr3_aa: CSVGGQAYEQYF
clone_size: few; j_call: TRBJ2-1; d_call: TRBD2; v_call: TRBV20-1; cdr3_nt: TGCAGTGCCCTAGGGACTAGCGAGATCAATGAGCAGTTCTTC; cdr3_aa: CSALGTSEINEQFF